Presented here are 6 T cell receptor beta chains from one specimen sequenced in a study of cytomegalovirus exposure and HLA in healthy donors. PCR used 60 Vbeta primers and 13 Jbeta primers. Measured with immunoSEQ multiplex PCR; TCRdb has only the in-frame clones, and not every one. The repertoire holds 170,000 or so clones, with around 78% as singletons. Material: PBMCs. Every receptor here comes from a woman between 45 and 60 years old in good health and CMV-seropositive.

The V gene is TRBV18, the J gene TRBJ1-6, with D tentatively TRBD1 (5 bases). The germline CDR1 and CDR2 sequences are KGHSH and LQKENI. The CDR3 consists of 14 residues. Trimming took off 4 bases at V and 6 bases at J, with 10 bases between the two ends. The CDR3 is CASSQGGANSPLHF. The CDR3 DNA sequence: TGTGCCAGCTCACAAGGAGGGGCTAATTCACCCCTCCACTTT.

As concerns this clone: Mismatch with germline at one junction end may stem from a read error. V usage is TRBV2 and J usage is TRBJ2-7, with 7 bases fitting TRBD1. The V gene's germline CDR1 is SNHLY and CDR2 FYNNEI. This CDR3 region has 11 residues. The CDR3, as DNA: TGTGCCAGCAGTGAGGATGGCAGGGGGACCTTC. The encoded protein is CASSEDGRGTF.

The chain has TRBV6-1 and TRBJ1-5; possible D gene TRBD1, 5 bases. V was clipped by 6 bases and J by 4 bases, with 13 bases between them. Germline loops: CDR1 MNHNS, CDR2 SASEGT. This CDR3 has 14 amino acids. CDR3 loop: CASRGLAVNQPQHF. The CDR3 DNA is TGTGCCAGCAGGGGGCTGGCCGTAAATCAGCCCCAGCATTTT.

The CDR3 region has the DNA TGTGCCAGCAGCCAAGGCGGGGCCTCCTACGAGCAGTACTTC. This gives the protein CASSQGGASYEQYF. V is TRBV7-2 and J is TRBJ2-7; a possible D gene is TRBD2 (6 bases). Germline V gives CDR1 SGHTA, CDR2 FQGNSA. CDR3 length equals 14 residues. Trimming took 5 bases from V and 0 from J, leaving 11 bases between them.

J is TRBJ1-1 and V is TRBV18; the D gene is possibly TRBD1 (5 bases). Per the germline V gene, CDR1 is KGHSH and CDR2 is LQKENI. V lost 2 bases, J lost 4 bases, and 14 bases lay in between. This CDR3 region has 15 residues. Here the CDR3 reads CASSPSGGDSTEAFF. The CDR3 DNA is TGTGCCAGCTCACCAAGCGGGGGTGATAGCACTGAAGCTTTCTTT.

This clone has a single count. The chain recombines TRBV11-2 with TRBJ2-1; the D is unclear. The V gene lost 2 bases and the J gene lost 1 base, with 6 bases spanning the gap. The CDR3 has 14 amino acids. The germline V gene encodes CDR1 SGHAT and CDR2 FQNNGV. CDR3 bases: TGTGCCAGCAGCTTATTGTATTCCTACAATGAGCAGTTCTTC. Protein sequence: CASSLLYSYNEQFF.